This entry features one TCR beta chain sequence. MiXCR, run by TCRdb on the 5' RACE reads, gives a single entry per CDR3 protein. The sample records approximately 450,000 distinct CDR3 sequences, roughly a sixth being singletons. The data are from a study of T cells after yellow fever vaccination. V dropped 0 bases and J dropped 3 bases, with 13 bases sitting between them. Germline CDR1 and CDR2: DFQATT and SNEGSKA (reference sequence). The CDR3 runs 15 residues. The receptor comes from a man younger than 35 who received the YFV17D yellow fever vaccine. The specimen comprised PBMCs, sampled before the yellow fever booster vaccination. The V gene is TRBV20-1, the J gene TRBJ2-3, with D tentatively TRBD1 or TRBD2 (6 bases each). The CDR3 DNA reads TGCAGTGCTAGAGACCCCAGGGGAGGTACAGATACGCAGTATTTT. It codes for CSARDPRGGTDTQYF.